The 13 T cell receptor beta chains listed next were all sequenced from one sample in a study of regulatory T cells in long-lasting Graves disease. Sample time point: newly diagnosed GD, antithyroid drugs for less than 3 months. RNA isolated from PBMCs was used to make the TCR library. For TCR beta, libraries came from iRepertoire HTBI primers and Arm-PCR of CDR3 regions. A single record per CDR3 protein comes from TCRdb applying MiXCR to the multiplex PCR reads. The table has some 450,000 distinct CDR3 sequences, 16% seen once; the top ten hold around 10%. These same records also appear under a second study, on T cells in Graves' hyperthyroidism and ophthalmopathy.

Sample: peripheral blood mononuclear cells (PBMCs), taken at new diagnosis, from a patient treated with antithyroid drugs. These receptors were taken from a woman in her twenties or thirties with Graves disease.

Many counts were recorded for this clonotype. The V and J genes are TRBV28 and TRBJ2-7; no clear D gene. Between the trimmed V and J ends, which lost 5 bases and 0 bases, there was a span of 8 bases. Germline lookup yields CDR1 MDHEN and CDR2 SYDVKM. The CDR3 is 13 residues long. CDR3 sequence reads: CASSQPVSYEQYF. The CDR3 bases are TGTGCCAGCAGTCAGCCCGTCTCCTACGAGCAGTACTTC.

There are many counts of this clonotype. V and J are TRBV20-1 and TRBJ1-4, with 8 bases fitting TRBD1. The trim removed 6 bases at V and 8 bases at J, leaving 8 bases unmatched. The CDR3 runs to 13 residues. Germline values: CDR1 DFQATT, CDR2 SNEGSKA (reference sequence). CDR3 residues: CSARDRLREKLFF. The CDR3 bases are TGCAGTGCCAGGGACAGGCTTCGAGAAAAACTGTTTTTT.

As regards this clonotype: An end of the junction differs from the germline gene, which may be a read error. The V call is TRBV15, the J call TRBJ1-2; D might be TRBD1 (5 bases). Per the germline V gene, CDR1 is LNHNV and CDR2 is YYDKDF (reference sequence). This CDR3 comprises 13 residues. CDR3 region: CATSGDRNYGCTF. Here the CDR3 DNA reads TGTGCCACCAGCGGTGACAGAAACTATGGCTGCACCTTC.

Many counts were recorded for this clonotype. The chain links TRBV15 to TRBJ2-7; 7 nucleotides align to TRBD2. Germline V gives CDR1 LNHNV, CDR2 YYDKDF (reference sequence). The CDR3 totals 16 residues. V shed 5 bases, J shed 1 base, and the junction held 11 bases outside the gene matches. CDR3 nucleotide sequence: TGTGCCACCAGCTTCCGTAGGACTAGTCGTTCCTACGAGCAGTACTTC. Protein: CATSFRRTSRSYEQYF.

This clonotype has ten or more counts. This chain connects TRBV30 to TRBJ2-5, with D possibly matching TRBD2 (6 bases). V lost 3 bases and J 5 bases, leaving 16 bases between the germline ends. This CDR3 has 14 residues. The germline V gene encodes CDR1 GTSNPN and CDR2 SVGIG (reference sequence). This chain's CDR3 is CAWRFGAGRETQYF. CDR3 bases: TGTGCCTGGAGGTTCGGAGCGGGTAGGGAGACCCAGTACTTC.

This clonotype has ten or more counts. The DNA of the CDR3 is TGTGCCAGCAGCTTAGAAGTGGGAAACCATGGCTACACCTTC. Its translation is CASSLEVGNHGYTF. The rearrangement joins TRBV7-2 to TRBJ1-2; D call uncertain. The germline CDR1 and CDR2 sequences are SGHTA and FQGNSA. Trimming took off 1 base at V and 6 bases at J, with 12 bases between the two ends. There are 14 residues in the CDR3.

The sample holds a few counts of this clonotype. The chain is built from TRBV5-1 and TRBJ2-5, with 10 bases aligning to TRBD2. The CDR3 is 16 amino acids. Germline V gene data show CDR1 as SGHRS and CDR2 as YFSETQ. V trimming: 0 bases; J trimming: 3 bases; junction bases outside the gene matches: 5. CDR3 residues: CASSLAGTSVEETQYF. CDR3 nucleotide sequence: TGCGCCAGCAGCTTGGCCGGGACTAGCGTAGAAGAGACCCAGTACTTC. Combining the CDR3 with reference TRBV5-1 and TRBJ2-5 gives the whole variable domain KAGVTQTPRYLIKTRGQQVTLSCSPISGHRSVSWYQQTPGQGLQFLFEYFSETQRNKGNFPGRFSGRQFSNSRSEMNVSTLELGDSALYLCASSLAGTSVEETQYFGPGTRLLVL.

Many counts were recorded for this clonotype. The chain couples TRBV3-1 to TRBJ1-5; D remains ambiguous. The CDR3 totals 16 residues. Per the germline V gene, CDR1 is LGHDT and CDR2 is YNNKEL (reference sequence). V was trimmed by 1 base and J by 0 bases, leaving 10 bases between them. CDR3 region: CASSQGGGNSNQPQHF. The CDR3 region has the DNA TGTGCCAGCAGCCAAGGTGGAGGGAATAGCAATCAGCCCCAGCATTTT.

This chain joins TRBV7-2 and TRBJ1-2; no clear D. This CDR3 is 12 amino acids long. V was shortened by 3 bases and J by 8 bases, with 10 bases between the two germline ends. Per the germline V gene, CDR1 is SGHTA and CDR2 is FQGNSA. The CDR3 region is CASSLLFPGYTF. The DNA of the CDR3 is TGTGCCAGCAGCTTGCTGTTTCCGGGCTACACCTTC.

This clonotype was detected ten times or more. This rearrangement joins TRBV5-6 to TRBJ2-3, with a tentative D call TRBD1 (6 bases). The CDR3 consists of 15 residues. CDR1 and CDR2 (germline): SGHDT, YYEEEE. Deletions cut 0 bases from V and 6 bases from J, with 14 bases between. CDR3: CASSLGVGTRDTQYF. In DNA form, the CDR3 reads TGTGCCAGCAGCTTGGGGGTGGGGACACGGGATACGCAGTATTTT.

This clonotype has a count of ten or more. The CDR3 DNA reads TGTGCCAGCATGGATTCTGATACGCAGTATTTT. Its translation is CASMDSDTQYF. The V and J genes are TRBV7-3 and TRBJ2-3; no firm D call. CDR3 length: 11 amino acids. Between the trimmed V and J ends, which lost 7 bases and 6 bases, there was a span of 8 bases. Germline loops: CDR1 SGHTA, CDR2 FQGTGA. The full variable domain, its missing parts supplied by reference TRBV7-3 and TRBJ2-3, is GAGVSQTPSNKVTEKGKYVELRCDPISGHTALYWYRQSLGQGPEFLIYFQGTGAADDSGLPNDRFFAVRPEGSVSTLKIQRTERGDSAVYLCASMDSDTQYFGPGTRLTVL.

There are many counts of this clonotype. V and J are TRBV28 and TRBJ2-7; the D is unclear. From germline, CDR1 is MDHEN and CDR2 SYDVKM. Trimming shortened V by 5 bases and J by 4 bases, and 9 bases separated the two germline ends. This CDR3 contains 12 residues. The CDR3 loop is CASSRIGYEQYF. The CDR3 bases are TGTGCCAGCAGTCGTATCGGTTACGAGCAGTACTTC.

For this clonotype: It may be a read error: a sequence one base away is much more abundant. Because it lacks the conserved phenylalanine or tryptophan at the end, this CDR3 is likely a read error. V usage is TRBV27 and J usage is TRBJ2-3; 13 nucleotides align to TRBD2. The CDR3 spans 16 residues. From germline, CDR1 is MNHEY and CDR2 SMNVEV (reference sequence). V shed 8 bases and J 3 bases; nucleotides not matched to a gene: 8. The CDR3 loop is CASSIWTSGRTDTQYL. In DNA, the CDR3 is TGTGCCAGCTCAATCTGGACTAGCGGGAGAACAGATACGCAGTATCTT.